The clone carrying this TCR beta chain was counted ten times or more. No antigen is known for it. The data derive from a study of CD8 T cells in ankylosing spondylitis. Points from the study as a whole: Disease-linked clones were reportedly significantly enriched in matched ankylosing spondylitis synovial fluid. Clones linked to disease, bearing a CD8+ phenotype, were relatively rare in peripheral blood. One TCR beta motif, made up of under ten highly homologous variants, appeared characteristic of ankylosing spondylitis blood. Before this, some motif variants had been reported in reactive arthritis synovial fluid and blood.

Germline V CDR1 and CDR2: KGHDR, SFDVKD. CDR3 length: 17 amino acids. The V and J ends lost 4 bases and 2 bases, in that order; junction bases with no gene match: 10. TCR beta libraries were made by quantitative 5'-RACE with molecular barcodes. TCRdb re-derived calls from the 5' RACE reads in MiXCR, one entry per CDR3 protein. The sample includes 500,000 to 650,000 distinct CDR3 sequences, less than 6% of them seen just once. Source material: blood, either unsorted or a sorted T cell fraction (not recorded which). This TCR came from a male donor with ankylosing spondylitis. The chain is built from TRBV24-1 and TRBJ2-7, with TRBD1 identical over 10 bases. The CDR3 coding sequence is TGTGCCACCAGTGAGACTCCGGGACAGGGGAAGACCTACGAGCAGTACTTC. This gives the protein CATSETPGQGKTYEQYF.